Each of the 32 T cell receptor beta chains below was sequenced from the same sample in a study of T cell repertoires in cytomegalovirus infection. TCRdb passed the reads through MiXCR, listing each CDR3 protein once. This table has 250,000 to 300,000 distinct CDR3 sequences, 20% to 25% appearing once. Antigens for these TCRs are unknown. The sequences come from cultured PBMCs, collected from culture after CMV antigen stimulation. The receptors originated from a human donor in good health (CMV status not recorded). Some clones in this sample may be carry-over from other donors' samples.

The table lists this clonotype with many counts. The rearrangement joins TRBV7-9 to TRBJ2-7; 10 nucleotides agree with TRBD2. CDR1 and CDR2 (germline): SEHNR, FQNEAQ (reference sequence). With 5 bases clipped from V and 5 bases from J, the junction kept 3 bases outside the gene matches. CDR3 length: 13 amino acids. The CDR3 nucleotides read TGTGCCAGCAGCCCTAGCGGGAGTCACGAGCAGTACGTC. It codes for CASSPSGSHEQYV.

The chain combines TRBV10-3 with TRBJ1-2; D call uncertain. With 4 bases removed from V and 0 bases from J, the gap between germline ends came to 12 bases. The CDR3 spans 15 residues. The germline V gene encodes CDR1 ENHRY and CDR2 SYGVKD. CDR3 bases: TGTGCCATCAGTGGTCCGGGCCGAGCTAACTATGGCTACACCTTC. Translated: CAISGPGRANYGYTF.

This clonotype occurred a few times. This chain connects TRBV7-9 to TRBJ2-7, with D hard to call. Germline CDR1 is SEHNR and CDR2 is FQNEAQ (reference sequence). The CDR3 runs to 13 residues. Trimming pared 5 bases from V and 6 bases from J, leaving 14 bases between. The CDR3 spells CASSLGEIGEQYF. In DNA, the CDR3 is TGTGCCAGCAGCCTCGGAGAGATTGGCGAGCAGTACTTC. Full variable domain (missing parts from reference TRBV7-9 and TRBJ2-7): DTGVSQNPRHKITKRGQNVTFRCDPISEHNRLYWYRQTLGQGPEFLTYFQNEAQLEKSRLLSDRFSAERPKGSFSTLEIQRTEQGDSAMYLCASSLGEIGEQYFGPGTRLTVT.

Ten or more counts support this clonotype. The genes are TRBV7-7 and TRBJ2-5; 12 bases align to TRBD2. Germline CDR1 and CDR2: SSHAT and FNYEAQ (reference sequence). With 5 bases clipped from V and 3 bases from J, the junction kept 7 bases outside the gene matches. This CDR3 is built from 16 residues. CDR3 nucleotide sequence: TGTGCCAGCAGCCCCGGGCTAGCGGGAGGGGAAGAGACCCAGTACTTC. It translates to CASSPGLAGGEETQYF.

CDR3 bases: TGTGCCAGCTCCGCAAAACACTCGGGCGGCTACACCTTC. It specifies CASSAKHSGGYTF. The chain uses TRBV28 and TRBJ1-2; no definite D call. Germline CDR1 and CDR2: MDHEN and SYDVKM. V was clipped by 8 bases and J by 8 bases, with 18 bases between them. The CDR3 has 13 residues.

The chain combines TRBV30 with TRBJ2-1; the match to TRBD2 covers 11 bases. After removal of 7 bases from V and 6 bases from J, the junction contained 5 bases not matched to a gene. The CDR3 has 13 residues. The germline V gene encodes CDR1 GTSNPN and CDR2 SVGIG (reference sequence). CDR3: CASEGLAANEQFF. The CDR3 region has the DNA TGTGCCTCCGAGGGACTAGCGGCCAATGAGCAGTTCTTC.

V and J are TRBV10-3 and TRBJ2-3, with 7 bases that match TRBD2. The CDR3 extends over 14 amino acids. Germline CDR1 is ENHRY and CDR2 is SYGVKD. The junction had 4 bases not matched to a gene; V was cut back by 6 bases and J by 1 base. The CDR3 DNA reads as TGTGCCATCAGACGGGGGGTCGGCACAGATACGCAGTATTTT. Protein sequence: CAIRRGVGTDTQYF.

The V call is TRBV2, the J call TRBJ2-2, with unresolved D. The CDR3 runs to 13 residues. The V end lost 6 bases, the J end lost 7 bases, and 12 bases lay between the germline ends. CDR1 and CDR2 from the germline V gene are SNHLY and FYNNEI. CDR3 region: CASRARVVGELFF. In DNA, the CDR3 is TGTGCCAGCAGGGCCCGAGTGGTCGGGGAGCTGTTTTTT.

This clonotype was counted at least ten times. This chain uses TRBV7-6 with TRBJ1-1; possible D gene TRBD1, 6 bases. V was shortened by 4 bases and J by 1 base, with 13 bases between the two germline ends. The CDR3 runs to 15 residues. Germline-derived CDR1 and CDR2 are SGHVS and FNYEAQ. CDR3 region: CASSSGGGRNTEAFF. The DNA for the CDR3 is TGTGCCAGCAGCTCGGGCGGGGGGCGGAACACTGAAGCTTTCTTT.

This chain joins TRBV20-1 and TRBJ2-1, with 7 positions matching TRBD2. The length of the CDR3 is 15 residues. The germline V gene encodes CDR1 DFQATT and CDR2 SNEGSKA (reference sequence). J lost 9 bases, V lost 3 bases, and 14 bases had no gene match. The CDR3 region has the DNA TGCAGTGCTAGTGAACGGGGGGTCCCGGCCCTTGAGCAGTTCTTC. Translated, it gives CSASERGVPALEQFF.

This rearrangement joins TRBV4-1 to TRBJ2-2; D is tentatively TRBD1 or TRBD2 (6 bases each). V dropped 6 bases and J dropped 6 bases, with 14 bases sitting between them. This CDR3 is 14 amino acids long. Germline CDR1 is MGHRA and CDR2 is YSYEKL. In nucleotides, the CDR3 is TGCGCCAGCAGACCGAGGGGGGATGCCGGGGAGCTGTTTTTT. Translating it yields CASRPRGDAGELFF.

In this sample, this clonotype turned up a few times. The V gene is TRBV6-2 or TRBV6-3, the J gene TRBJ2-1, with TRBD2 matching over 10 bases. This CDR3 region has 18 residues. The germline gives CDR1 MNHEY, CDR2 SVGEGT. The ends lost 3 bases at V and 6 bases at J; junction bases unmatched: 14. CDR3 in amino acids: CASSYIPSGSFSANEQFF. The CDR3 nucleotides read TGTGCCAGCAGTTATATCCCTAGCGGGAGTTTCTCTGCCAATGAGCAGTTCTTC.

This clonotype has more than one count but fewer than ten. The J gene is TRBJ2-7, the V gene TRBV6-5, with 11 bases identical to TRBD1. V was clipped by 2 bases and J by 0 bases; unmatched bases: 0. CDR1 and CDR2 from the germline V gene are MNHEY and SVGAGI. The CDR3 is 15 amino acids. This chain's CDR3 is CASSYGTGGSYEQYF. In DNA, the CDR3 is TGTGCCAGCAGTTACGGGACAGGGGGCTCCTACGAGCAGTACTTC.

Many counts were recorded for this clonotype. The V call is TRBV7-8, the J call TRBJ2-7; 8 bases fit TRBD2. The CDR3 runs 16 residues. The V and J ends lost 5 bases and 2 bases, in that order; junction bases with no gene match: 11. From germline, CDR1 is SGHVS and CDR2 FQNEAQ. The CDR3 is CASSPHRLATTYEQYF. The CDR3 region has the DNA TGTGCCAGCAGCCCACACCGACTAGCGACCACCTACGAGCAGTACTTC.

The chain has TRBV19 and TRBJ1-5; D perhaps matches TRBD1 (5 bases). CDR1 LNHDA and CDR2 SQIVND come from the germline V gene (reference sequence). The CDR3 is made up of 15 amino acids. V lost 6 bases and J 0 bases, leaving 12 bases between the germline ends. CDR3 DNA: TGTGCCAGTAGGGCAGGGTCATATAGCAATCAGCCCCAGCATTTT. It encodes CASRAGSYSNQPQHF. The full variable domain, in which reference TRBV19 and TRBJ1-5 provide the parts outside the CDR3, is DGGITQSPKYLFRKEGQNVTLSCEQNLNHDAMYWYRQDPGQGLRLIYYSQIVNDFQKGDIAEGYSVSREKKESFPLTVTSAQKNPTAFYLCASRAGSYSNQPQHFGDGTRLSIL.

This clonotype was seen a handful of times. V usage is TRBV5-6 and J usage is TRBJ1-2, with TRBD1 identical over 7 bases. CDR3 length: 13 amino acids. V gave up 6 bases and J gave up 12 bases; unmatched junction bases: 14. CDR1 and CDR2 (germline): SGHDT, YYEEEE. This chain's CDR3 is CASTREGGQLNTF. CDR3 sequence (DNA): TGTGCCAGCACCCGGGAGGGGGGACAGCTTAACACCTTC.

This clonotype was picked up a small number of times. The rearrangement links TRBV3-1 to TRBJ2-4; 8 bases are a match to TRBD1. Germline values: CDR1 LGHDT, CDR2 YNNKEL (reference sequence). The CDR3 length is 12 residues. With 1 base clipped from V and 13 bases from J, the junction kept 3 bases outside the gene matches. The CDR3 is CASSQVDRAQYF. The CDR3, as DNA: TGTGCCAGCAGCCAAGTGGACAGGGCCCAGTACTTC.

V and J are TRBV6-5 and TRBJ2-6, with TRBD1 identical over 9 bases. Germline assignment: CDR1 MNHEY and CDR2 SVGAGI. The CDR3 is 14 amino acids. After removal of 6 bases from V and 12 bases from J, the junction contained 9 bases not matched to a gene. The CDR3 nucleotides are TGTGCCAGCAGACCCCCGGGACAGGGACCCGTCCTGACTTTC. This encodes CASRPPGQGPVLTF.

This clonotype has at least ten counts. Possible read error: a much larger clone is one base away. V is TRBV7-2 and J is TRBJ1-1, with D unresolved. The CDR3 runs 13 residues. Germline values: CDR1 SGHTA, CDR2 FQGNSA. V lost 2 bases and J 1 base, leaving 5 bases between the germline ends. CDR3 sequence (DNA): TGTGCCAGCAGCTTATTGGCGAACACTGAAGCTTTCTTT. Amino acid sequence: CASSLLANTEAFF.

The chain combines TRBV7-9 with TRBJ1-2, with TRBD1 matching 9 bases. CDR3 size: 16 residues. V was clipped by 6 bases and J by 4 bases; unmatched bases: 12. CDR1 is SEHNR and CDR2 is FQNEAQ in the germline V gene (reference sequence). The CDR3 DNA sequence: TGTGCCAGCAGTTTCACCGGGACAGGGCAAGGCTATGGCTACACCTTC. The encoded protein is CASSFTGTGQGYGYTF.

The rearrangement uses TRBV5-1 and TRBJ1-1; tentative D call: TRBD1 (6 bases). Germline V gene sequence: CDR1 SGHRS, CDR2 YFSETQ. CDR3 length equals 13 residues. The V end lost 3 bases, the J end lost 5 bases, and 11 bases lay between the germline ends. The CDR3 coding sequence is TGCGCCAGCAGCTCATCCGGGACAACTGAAGCTTTCTTT. As protein: CASSSSGTTEAFF.

This clonotype was detected ten times or more. The chain links TRBV7-2 to TRBJ2-7; the match to TRBD2 covers 7 bases. The CDR3 sequence is 14 residues long. Germline CDR1 SGHTA, CDR2 FQGNSA. The V segment lost 5 bases and the J segment 2 bases; nucleotides outside the gene matches: 6. The CDR3 reads CASSPRLAAYEQYF. CDR3 sequence (DNA): TGTGCCAGCAGCCCGAGACTAGCAGCCTACGAGCAGTACTTC. Combining the CDR3 with reference TRBV7-2 and TRBJ2-7 gives the whole variable domain GAGVSQSPSNKVTEKGKDVELRCDPISGHTALYWYRQSLGQGLEFLIYFQGNSAPDKSGLPSDRFSAERTGGSVSTLTIQRTQQEDSAVYLCASSPRLAAYEQYFGPGTRLTVT.

This clonotype was recorded a few times. The rearrangement joins TRBV24-1 to TRBJ2-5, with D hard to call. V lost 7 bases and J 3 bases, leaving 11 bases between the germline ends. Germline loops: CDR1 KGHDR, CDR2 SFDVKD. The CDR3 runs 13 residues. CDR3 protein: CATRGKVKETQYF. The CDR3 DNA is TGTGCCACCAGGGGAAAGGTTAAAGAGACCCAGTACTTC.

This clonotype was recorded many times. The junction departs from the called germline gene at one end, perhaps through a read error. This chain joins TRBV7-2 and TRBJ1-3; no reliable D call. This CDR3 is 16 amino acids long. Germline V gives CDR1 SGHTA, CDR2 FQGNSA. CDR3 sequence: CASSIAQPSSGNTIYF. The CDR3 bases are TGTGCCAGCAGCATAGCACAGCCCTCCTCTGGAAACACCATATATTTT.

This clonotype was detected only a few times. The chain recombines TRBV11-2 with TRBJ2-5, with unresolved D. V was trimmed by 0 bases and J by 0 bases, leaving 8 bases between them. The CDR3 contains 15 residues. Germline CDR1 reads SGHAT; CDR2 reads FQNNGV. The CDR3 sequence: CASSLEWMDQETQYF. In DNA, the CDR3 is TGTGCCAGCAGCTTAGAATGGATGGACCAAGAGACCCAGTACTTC.

The gene calls are TRBV5-4 and TRBJ2-1; 9 bases are shared with TRBD2. V was clipped by 4 bases and J by 4 bases; unmatched bases: 6. This CDR3 comprises 15 residues. Germline lookup yields CDR1 SGHNT and CDR2 YYREEE (reference sequence). The CDR3 spells CASSPGLAIYNEQFF. The CDR3 region has the DNA TGTGCCAGCAGCCCCGGACTAGCGATTTACAATGAGCAGTTCTTC.

The chain couples TRBV28 to TRBJ1-2, with a possible D match to TRBD1 (5 bases). The CDR3 contains 15 residues. With 3 bases removed from V and 8 bases from J, the gap between germline ends came to 19 bases. Germline V gives CDR1 MDHEN, CDR2 SYDVKM. The CDR3 protein is CASSFPVGQVDGYTF. The CDR3 DNA follows: TGTGCCAGCAGTTTCCCCGTGGGGCAGGTCGACGGCTACACCTTC.

This clonotype was observed at least ten times. The CDR3 DNA reads as TGTGCCAGTAGTATAGAGGCTAGCGGGAGGGACATTCAGTACTTC. Its protein product is CASSIEASGRDIQYF. This chain joins TRBV19 and TRBJ2-4, with 12 bases lining up with TRBD2. This CDR3 is 15 amino acids long. V gave up 0 bases and J gave up 8 bases; unmatched junction bases: 2. Germline values: CDR1 LNHDA, CDR2 SQIVND (reference sequence).

This clonotype was observed at least ten times. The V and J genes are TRBV6-1 and TRBJ1-1; D is unresolved. V was trimmed by 5 bases and J by 10 bases, leaving 11 bases between them. The CDR3 is made up of 11 amino acids. The germline gives CDR1 MNHNS, CDR2 SASEGT. The CDR3 here is CASSTTPGAFF. The CDR3 DNA reads TGTGCCAGCAGTACTACCCCAGGAGCTTTCTTT.

The chain links TRBV18 to TRBJ1-1, with no clear D. V was shortened by 2 bases and J by 5 bases, with 15 bases between the two germline ends. CDR1 and CDR2 from the germline V gene are KGHSH and LQKENI. The length of the CDR3 is 15 residues. This CDR3 reads CASSPSSGGATEAFF. The CDR3 DNA is TGTGCCAGCTCACCATCCTCTGGCGGAGCGACTGAAGCTTTCTTT. Supplemented by reference TRBV18 and TRBJ1-1, the full variable domain reads NAGVMQNPRHLVRRRGQEARLRCSPMKGHSHVYWYRQLPEEGLKFMVYLQKENIIDESGMPKERFSAEFPKEGPSILRIQQVVRGDSAAYFCASSPSSGGATEAFFGQGTRLTVV.

This clonotype was detected only a few times. The chain carries TRBV15 and TRBJ2-1, with unresolved D. Germline-derived CDR1 and CDR2 are LNHNV and YYDKDF (reference sequence). The V and J ends lost 8 bases and 6 bases respectively, with 17 bases between them. The CDR3 contains 14 residues. As DNA, the CDR3 is TGTGCCACCCGGAACGACCTGACGGGCAATGAGCAGTTCTTC. As protein: CATRNDLTGNEQFF. Combining the CDR3 with reference TRBV15 and TRBJ2-1 gives the whole variable domain DAMVIQNPRYQVTQFGKPVTLSCSQTLNHNVMYWYQQKSSQAPKLLFHYYDKDFNNEADTPDNFQSRRPNTSFCFLDIRSPGLGDTAMYLCATRNDLTGNEQFFGPGTRLTVL.

The V gene is TRBV28, the J gene TRBJ1-1; D is possibly TRBD1 (5 bases). Germline assignment: CDR1 MDHEN and CDR2 SYDVKM. The CDR3 sequence is 13 residues long. The germline V and J ends were trimmed by 1 base and 6 bases, with 9 bases remaining between them. For the CDR3, the DNA is TGTGCCAGCAGTTTATTCTTGGGGCCTGAAGCTTTCTTT. Amino acid sequence: CASSLFLGPEAFF.